The source of this T cell receptor (beta chain) is a study of sequential checkpoint blockade in melanoma. At the level of the study: Maintenance nivolumab came after either treatment sequence.

The CDR3 is made up of 13 amino acids. Germline V lookup: CDR1 SGHVS, CDR2 FNYEAQ. V shed 5 bases and J shed 3 bases, with 11 bases lying between them. TCRdb's copy holds only in-frame clones and misses some; the assay was immunoSEQ multiplex PCR. This repertoire shows under 20,000 clones, approximately 74% found once; its top ten account for about 37%. Noted treatment: randomized to nivolumab then ipilimumab (arm A) or the reverse (arm B). From thawed PBMCs, live CD3+CD8+ cells negative for CD19 and CD56 were sorted. This receptor was taken from a human donor with melanoma. The rearrangement joins TRBV7-6 to TRBJ2-7; D gene unclear. The sample here was CD8+ T cells sorted from blood (inferred from file names), taken from a patient given nivolumab and ipilimumab in sequence. CDR3 loop: CASSQALVYEQYF. The CDR3 DNA sequence: TGTGCCAGCAGCCAGGCACTTGTCTACGAGCAGTACTTC.